Below are 20 T cell receptor beta chains sequenced from a single sample in a study of blood T cell repertoires in COVID-19 (dated by TCRdb to 2020 to 2022). The library was made by the immunoSEQ multiplex PCR assay. TCRdb took this table from immuneACCESS and kept in-frame rearrangements with V and J called. Such tables lack part of the clones; where checked against another copy, unresolved V genes explain under half of the gap, and the rest is unexplained. This sample has roughly 240,000 clones in its table, and roughly four fifths of those were observed once. The ten largest clones capture approximately 4.5% of the sample. Sequencing was carried out using peripheral blood. Receptor source: a woman aged 70-85 years with acute or convalescent COVID-19.

The chain combines TRBV5-4 with TRBJ2-5, with D possibly being TRBD2 (6 bases). The V and J ends lost 9 bases and 5 bases respectively, with 23 bases between them. Germline lookup yields CDR1 SGHNT and CDR2 YYREEE (reference sequence). The CDR3 totals 15 residues. This chain's CDR3 is CATTTRNLEGETQYF. CDR3 nucleotide sequence: TGTGCCACCACCACACGGAACCTGGAGGGGGAGACCCAGTACTTC.

The chain is built from TRBV5-6 and TRBJ1-2, with D perhaps matching TRBD1 (6 bases). Germline V gene sequence: CDR1 SGHDT, CDR2 YYEEEE. The CDR3 totals 15 residues. Trimming stripped 0 bases from V and 2 bases from J, with 11 bases between. The CDR3 DNA follows: TGTGCCAGCAGCTTGGGTGGGGGCGTAAACTATGGCTACACCTTC. The encoded protein is CASSLGGGVNYGYTF.

This clone appeared a single time. This chain joins TRBV6-5 and TRBJ1-2, with 10 positions matching TRBD1. CDR3 size: 13 residues. Germline trimming cut 5 bases from V and 8 bases from J; bases unmatched to any gene: 5. The germline gives CDR1 MNHEY, CDR2 SVGAGI. CDR3: CASSQTGGSGYTF. CDR3 bases: TGTGCCAGCAGTCAGACAGGGGGCAGCGGCTACACCTTC.

The V gene is TRBV19, the J gene TRBJ2-7; no reliable D call. CDR1 is LNHDA and CDR2 is SQIVND in the germline V gene (reference sequence). The CDR3 contains 14 residues. The V gene lost 4 bases and the J gene lost 0 bases, with 10 bases spanning the gap. Here the CDR3 DNA reads TGTGCCAGTAGTACCTTAATGAGCTCCTACGAGCAGTACTTC. This encodes CASSTLMSSYEQYF. The full variable domain, its missing parts supplied by reference TRBV19 and TRBJ2-7, is DGGITQSPKYLFRKEGQNVTLSCEQNLNHDAMYWYRQDPGQGLRLIYYSQIVNDFQKGDIAEGYSVSREKKESFPLTVTSAQKNPTAFYLCASSTLMSSYEQYFGPGTRLTVT.

The chain has TRBV15 and TRBJ2-3; no clear D gene. Germline CDR1 LNHNV, CDR2 YYDKDF (reference sequence). The CDR3 is 17 residues long. Trimming shortened V by 5 bases and J by 0 bases, and 18 bases separated the two germline ends. CDR3 in amino acids: CATSGGRITPSTDTQYF. The CDR3 DNA follows: TGTGCCACCAGCGGTGGTAGAATAACTCCTAGCACAGATACGCAGTATTTT.

The rearrangement uses TRBV29-1 and TRBJ2-1; D uncertain. Per the germline V gene, CDR1 is SQVTM and CDR2 is ANQGSEA. V lost 6 bases, J lost 7 bases, and 13 bases lay in between. The CDR3 runs 12 residues. The CDR3 loop reads CSVVEFANEQFF. Written as DNA, the CDR3 is TGCAGCGTCGTAGAGTTTGCAAATGAGCAGTTCTTC.

The V call is TRBV11-3, the J call TRBJ2-3, with 7 nucleotides matching TRBD2. There are 16 residues in the CDR3. Germline V CDR1 and CDR2: SGHNT, YENEEA. With 1 base clipped from V and 0 bases from J, the junction kept 4 bases outside the gene matches. Here the CDR3 DNA reads TGTGCCAGCAGCTTAGGGGTCGGGGGGAGCACAGATACGCAGTATTTT. Translated, it gives CASSLGVGGSTDTQYF.

The V and J genes are TRBV5-1 and TRBJ1-1, with TRBD1 identical over 7 bases. Germline V lookup: CDR1 SGHRS, CDR2 YFSETQ. V lost 2 bases, J lost 2 bases, and 6 bases stayed unmatched. This CDR3 contains 15 residues. The CDR3 protein is CASSFGTGVNTEAFF. CDR3 DNA sequence: TGCGCCAGCAGCTTCGGAACAGGGGTCAACACTGAAGCTTTCTTT.

The chain has TRBV2 and TRBJ1-5, with D uncertain. Germline CDR1 is SNHLY and CDR2 is FYNNEI. CDR3 length equals 13 residues. V lost 6 bases and J lost 7, with 13 bases in between. CDR3 loop: CASSPEPGQPQHF. The CDR3, as DNA: TGTGCCAGCAGCCCCGAACCGGGGCAGCCCCAGCATTTT.

The rearrangement uses TRBV10-3 and TRBJ2-7; 10 positions agree with TRBD1. The CDR3 sequence is 14 residues long. V lost 6 bases to trimming and J lost 7 bases; unmatched junction nucleotides: 9. Germline assignment: CDR1 ENHRY and CDR2 SYGVKD. The CDR3 loop is CAIRSGTGVGEQYF. Written as DNA, the CDR3 is TGTGCCATCAGGTCCGGGACAGGGGTAGGTGAGCAGTACTTC.

This CDR3 reads CASSQGRGRAFF. CDR3 DNA sequence: TGTGCCAGCAGCCAAGGCAGGGGTAGAGCTTTCTTT. V usage is TRBV3-1 (or the pseudogene TRBV3-2) and J usage is TRBJ1-1; TRBD1 is a possible D gene (6 bases). CDR1 LGHDT and CDR2 YNNKEL come from the germline V gene (reference sequence). The CDR3 spans 12 residues. V gave up 1 base and J gave up 10 bases, with 10 bases separating them.

The rearrangement uses TRBV5-4 and TRBJ2-3; 8 nucleotides align to TRBD2. CDR3 length: 16 amino acids. Per germline, CDR1 SGHNT and CDR2 YYREEE (reference sequence). V trimming: 4 bases; J trimming: 0 bases; junction bases outside the gene matches: 7. CDR3 bases: TGTGCCAGCAGCCACGTAGCGGGGATGAGCACAGATACGCAGTATTTT. Translated: CASSHVAGMSTDTQYF. The full variable domain, with the rest looked up from reference TRBV5-4 and TRBJ2-3, is ETGVTQSPTHLIKTRGQQVTLRCSSQSGHNTVSWYQQALGQGPQFIFQYYREEENGRGNFPPRFSGLQFPNYSSELNVNALELDDSALYLCASSHVAGMSTDTQYFGPGTRLTVL.

The chain links TRBV11-2 to TRBJ1-6; D remains ambiguous. The length of the CDR3 is 14 residues. Germline assignment: CDR1 SGHAT and CDR2 FQNNGV. Trimming shortened V by 5 bases and J by 0 bases, and 5 bases separated the two germline ends. The CDR3 nucleotides read TGTGCCAGCAGCGTTAGCTCCTATAATTCACCCCTCCACTTT. The encoded protein is CASSVSSYNSPLHF.

V and J are TRBV6-2 or TRBV6-3 and TRBJ1-1, with a weak D call TRBD1 (6 bases). The CDR3 length is 16 residues. With 4 bases removed from V and 0 bases from J, the gap between germline ends came to 15 bases. CDR1 is MNHEY and CDR2 is SVGEGT in the germline V gene. CDR3 protein: CASSSHAGQLNTEAFF. In DNA, the CDR3 is TGTGCCAGCAGTTCACATGCTGGACAGTTGAACACTGAAGCTTTCTTT.

The chain combines TRBV7-2 with TRBJ1-2; D might be TRBD1 (6 bases). Trimming took off 5 bases at V and 8 bases at J, with 21 bases between the two ends. The CDR3 length is 15 residues. Per germline, CDR1 SGHTA and CDR2 FQGNSA. The CDR3 region has the DNA TGTGCCAGCAGCAAACGACAGGTTCCTCTAGTCGGCTACACCTTC. Its protein product is CASSKRQVPLVGYTF. Looking up the rest from reference TRBV7-2 and TRBJ1-2 gives the full variable domain: GAGVSQSPSNKVTEKGKDVELRCDPISGHTALYWYRQSLGQGLEFLIYFQGNSAPDKSGLPSDRFSAERTGGSVSTLTIQRTQQEDSAVYLCASSKRQVPLVGYTFGSGTRLTVV.

This chain uses TRBV7-9 with TRBJ1-1, with 10 bases that match TRBD1. The CDR3 runs to 13 residues. CDR1 SEHNR and CDR2 FQNEAQ come from the germline V gene (reference sequence). The junction had 8 bases not matched to a gene; V was cut back by 6 bases and J by 10 bases. The CDR3 protein is CASSLGQGERAFF. As DNA, the CDR3 is TGTGCCAGCAGTCTCGGACAGGGGGAACGAGCTTTCTTT.

The chain carries TRBV6-5 and TRBJ1-2; TRBD1 might be the D (6 bases). CDR1 is MNHEY and CDR2 is SVGAGI in the germline V gene. The CDR3 has 15 residues. V was shortened by 5 bases and J by 0 bases, with 13 bases between the two germline ends. In DNA, the CDR3 is TGTGCCAGCAGTCTGAACAGGGAAGCTAACTATGGCTACACCTTC. Translating it yields CASSLNREANYGYTF.

V gene TRBV11-3 combines with J gene TRBJ1-6; TRBD1 is a possible D gene (6 bases). This CDR3 comprises 13 residues. The V gene's germline CDR1 is SGHNT and CDR2 YENEEA. V was shortened by 3 bases and J by 7 bases, with 7 bases between the two germline ends. The CDR3: CASSLRGNSPLHF. CDR3 coding DNA: TGTGCCAGCAGCTTGAGGGGGAATTCACCCCTCCACTTT.

The chain is built from TRBV3-1 (or the pseudogene TRBV3-2) and TRBJ2-7, with a weak D call TRBD1 (7 bases). CDR3 length: 15 amino acids. With 0 bases removed from V and 6 bases from J, the gap between germline ends came to 15 bases. CDR1 is LGHDT, CDR2 YNNKEL, per germline (reference sequence). The CDR3 protein is CASSQEKVQGGEQYF. The CDR3 coding sequence is TGTGCCAGCAGCCAAGAAAAAGTGCAGGGGGGCGAGCAGTACTTC.

The chain is built from TRBV6-2 or TRBV6-3 and TRBJ1-5; no reliable D call. Germline V gene lookup returns CDR1 MNHEY and CDR2 SVGEGT. The CDR3 is 17 residues long. With 1 base removed from V and 3 bases from J, the gap between germline ends came to 16 bases. CDR3 in amino acids: CASSYWATSLTNQPQHF. In DNA, the CDR3 is TGTGCCAGCAGTTACTGGGCGACATCCTTAACCAATCAGCCCCAGCATTTT.